Detailed here is one T cell receptor (beta chain). What it recognizes is unknown. Compared with germline, one end of the junction differs, possibly owing to a read error. The data belong to a study of blood T cells in healthy people across ages. Study-wide background: The template switching approach captured approximately one barcoded beta molecule for every two T cells.

The CDR3 has 14 amino acids. Germline CDR1 is MNHEY and CDR2 is SVGEGT. PCR was performed a second time for about 7 to 12 cycles using a sample-barcoded 5' primer and a J-beta primer mix. TCRdb analysed the 5' RACE reads with MiXCR anew, one entry per CDR3 protein. The sample lists fewer than 1,000,000 distinct CDR3 sequences, around half occurring once. Overall study findings and caveats: Naive T cell percentage showed a strong correlation with TCR beta diversity. Using unsorted PBMCs precluded a conclusive naive versus antigen-experienced comparison. Long-lived and aged donors differed, with more naive CD4+ cells and higher diversity in the long-lived.

The specimen was blood. This TCR was recovered from an elderly man in good health. The genes are TRBV6-2 or TRBV6-3 and TRBJ2-7; no firm D call. CDR3 coding DNA: TGTGCCAGCAGTTTTGGGCAGGCCTCCTACGAGCGGTACTTC. It encodes CASSFGQASYERYF.